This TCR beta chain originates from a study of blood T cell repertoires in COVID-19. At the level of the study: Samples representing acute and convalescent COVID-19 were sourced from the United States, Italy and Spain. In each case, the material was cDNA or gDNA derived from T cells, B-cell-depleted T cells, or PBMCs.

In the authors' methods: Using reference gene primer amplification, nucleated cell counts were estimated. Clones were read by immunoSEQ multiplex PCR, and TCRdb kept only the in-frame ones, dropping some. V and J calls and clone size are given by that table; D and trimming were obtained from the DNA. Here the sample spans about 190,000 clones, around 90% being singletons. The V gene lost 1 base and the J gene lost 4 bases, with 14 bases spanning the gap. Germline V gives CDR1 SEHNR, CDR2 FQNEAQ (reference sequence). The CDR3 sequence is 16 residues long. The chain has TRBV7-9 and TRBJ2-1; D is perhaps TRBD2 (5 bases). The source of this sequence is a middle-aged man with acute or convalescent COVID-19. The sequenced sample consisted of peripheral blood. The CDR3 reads CASSLERRLGYNEQFF. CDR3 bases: TGTGCCAGCAGCTTAGAGCGGAGACTGGGTTACAATGAGCAGTTCTTC.